The subject of this entry is one T cell receptor beta chain. The junction departs from germline at one end; a sequencing error may be responsible. The data were taken from a study of T cell repertoires in cytomegalovirus infection. Study overall: It can be stated that public TCR beta signatures indicated CMV infection as well as a matching HLA type.

There are 15 residues in the CDR3. CDR1 is SGHNT and CDR2 is YYREEE in the germline V gene (reference sequence). TCRdb independently ran MiXCR on the reads; one entry per CDR3 protein. The sample yields roughly 150,000 distinct CDR3 sequences, around 22% seen once. The clonotype comes from a human donor in good health (CMV status not recorded). Some clones in this sample may be carry-over from other donors' samples. The sample consisted of PBMCs. The gene calls are TRBV5-4 and TRBJ2-1, with 8 bases lining up with TRBD1. CDR3 loop: CANSPGQGTHNEQFF. In DNA, the CDR3 is TGTGCCAACAGCCCAGGACAGGGCACTCACAATGAGCAGTTCTTC.